The 26 T cell receptor beta chains reported below all come from one sample, sequenced in a study of T-cell memory formation after mild COVID-19. TCRdb re-called the 5' RACE reads with MiXCR, one entry per CDR3 protein. The sample contains tens of thousands of distinct CDR3 sequences, around an eighth of which appear only once. What was sequenced was PBMCs or a T cell subset sorted from them (not recorded which). All receptors derive from an adult woman who had mild COVID-19 (a few samples of this study predate the infection). Cell type and time point are not known.

The chain has TRBV29-1 and TRBJ2-7; D tentatively reads TRBD1 or TRBD2 (6 bases each). Trimming left V 1 base short and J 0 bases short, with 10 bases between. Germline lookup yields CDR1 SQVTM and CDR2 ANQGSEA. CDR3 length: 14 residues. The CDR3 here is CSVEGGDTSYEQYF. As DNA, the CDR3 is TGCAGCGTTGAAGGGGGGGACACCTCCTACGAGCAGTACTTC.

This clonotype came up a few times. The chain carries TRBV9 and TRBJ2-2; the D is unclear. The V gene's germline CDR1 is SGDLS and CDR2 YYNGEE. V was clipped by 2 bases and J by 2 bases, with 10 bases between them. This CDR3 has 15 amino acids. The CDR3 bases are TGTGCCAGCAGCGTTGTGTACGGAAACACCGGGGAGCTGTTTTTT. Translation: CASSVVYGNTGELFF.

This clonotype was seen only a few times. The J gene is TRBJ2-3, the V gene TRBV2; the D is unclear. The CDR3 spans 14 residues. Deletions cut 2 bases from V and 2 bases from J, with 8 bases between. Germline assignment: CDR1 SNHLY and CDR2 FYNNEI. The CDR3: CASSERQVTDTQYF. Here the CDR3 DNA reads TGTGCCAGCAGTGAAAGGCAGGTCACAGATACGCAGTATTTT.

The J gene is TRBJ2-2, the V gene TRBV3-1, with TRBD2 matching over 11 bases. The junction had 5 bases not matched to a gene; V was cut back by 0 bases and J by 5 bases. Germline V CDR1 and CDR2: LGHDT, YNNKEL (reference sequence). CDR3 length: 17 amino acids. The CDR3 DNA sequence: TGTGCCAGCAGCCAAGACAGACTAGCGGGAAGGACCGGGGAGCTGTTTTTT. Translation gives CASSQDRLAGRTGELFF.

V is TRBV29-1 and J is TRBJ2-1, with 8 bases identical to TRBD2. After removal of 2 bases from V and 2 bases from J, the junction contained 8 bases not matched to a gene. Looked up from germline, CDR1 is SQVTM and CDR2 is ANQGSEA. This CDR3 has 16 amino acids. The CDR3 bases are TGCAGCGTTGAATCTCCAGCGGGGGAGACCTACAATGAGCAGTTCTTC. Protein product: CSVESPAGETYNEQFF.

This clonotype was recorded a few times. The V and J genes are TRBV7-9 and TRBJ2-7; D is unclear. The germline V and J ends were trimmed by 3 bases and 3 bases, with 6 bases remaining between them. This CDR3 comprises 12 residues. Germline CDR1 reads SEHNR; CDR2 reads FQNEAQ (reference sequence). This chain's CDR3 is CASSLRNYEQYF. CDR3 sequence (DNA): TGTGCCAGCAGCTTGCGTAACTACGAGCAGTACTTC.

The chain links TRBV7-8 to TRBJ2-7; TRBD1 matches at 12 bases. The germline V gene encodes CDR1 SGHVS and CDR2 FQNEAQ. The V segment lost 5 bases and the J segment 6 bases; nucleotides outside the gene matches: 11. The CDR3 extends over 16 amino acids. The CDR3 DNA reads TGTGCCAGCAGCAACATCCCGGGACAGGGGGCTGGCGAGCAGTACTTC. Amino acid sequence: CASSNIPGQGAGEQYF.

The chain combines TRBV6-5 with TRBJ2-7; TRBD2 agrees at 7 bases. Per the germline V gene, CDR1 is MNHEY and CDR2 is SVGAGI. The length of the CDR3 is 14 residues. The V and J ends lost 8 bases and 0 bases, in that order; junction bases with no gene match: 7. In DNA, the CDR3 is TGTGCCAGCGGTACTAGCGAGAGCTCCTACGAGCAGTACTTC. Amino acid sequence: CASGTSESSYEQYF.

The CDR3 sequence: CSAIGQGEAFF. The CDR3 DNA sequence: TGCAGTGCTATCGGGCAGGGCGAAGCTTTCTTT. This chain joins TRBV20-1 and TRBJ1-1; the D gene is possibly TRBD1 (5 bases). Deletions cut 4 bases from V and 8 bases from J, with 11 bases between. The CDR3 is made up of 11 amino acids. From germline, CDR1 is DFQATT and CDR2 SNEGSKA (reference sequence).

The V call is TRBV7-2, the J call TRBJ2-1; 10 nucleotides agree with TRBD2. There are 17 residues in the CDR3. Germline CDR1 SGHTA, CDR2 FQGNSA. With V trimmed by 5 bases and J by 1 base, 8 bases remained unmatched. Written as DNA, the CDR3 is TGTGCCAGCAGCCCCTGGAGTAGCGGGGGGTCCTACAATGAGCAGTTCTTC. It codes for CASSPWSSGGSYNEQFF.

This clonotype occurred a few times. The genes are TRBV24-1 and TRBJ2-1; D is unclear. The V end was cut by 2 bases, the J end by 6 bases, with 7 bases between. Germline CDR1 reads KGHDR; CDR2 reads SFDVKD. CDR3 length: 13 residues. CDR3 loop: CATSDSYSNEQFF. The DNA for the CDR3 is TGTGCCACCAGTGATTCTTACAGCAATGAGCAGTTCTTC.

The chain employs TRBV7-9 and TRBJ2-7, with D possibly TRBD2 on 6 matching bases. This CDR3 is 14 amino acids long. In germline, CDR1 is SEHNR, CDR2 FQNEAQ (reference sequence). V was trimmed by 2 bases and J by 3 bases, leaving 11 bases between them. CDR3 amino acids: CASSLSGLYYEQYF. For the CDR3, the DNA is TGTGCCAGCAGCTTATCTGGACTATACTACGAGCAGTACTTC.

This clonotype was counted ten times or more. The rearrangement joins TRBV12-3 or TRBV12-4 to TRBJ2-1; TRBD2 might be the D (6 bases). This CDR3 region has 15 residues. V was cut by 1 base and J by 6 bases, with 13 bases left in between. Here the CDR3 reads CASSLGGEGFNEQFF. CDR3 DNA: TGTGCCAGCAGTTTAGGGGGGGAAGGCTTCAATGAGCAGTTCTTC.

The V call is TRBV5-1, the J call TRBJ2-7; 10 positions match TRBD1. The junction had 7 bases not matched to a gene; V was cut back by 1 base and J by 6 bases. The CDR3 has 15 residues. Germline CDR1 and CDR2: SGHRS and YFSETQ. The CDR3 DNA reads as TGCGCCAGCAGCTTGCCAGGGACAGGGGAGGCCGAGCAGTACTTC. Translating gives CASSLPGTGEAEQYF.

The chain is built from TRBV19 and TRBJ2-1, with D possibly being TRBD1 (5 bases). V was clipped by 4 bases and J by 4 bases, with 8 bases between them. Per germline, CDR1 LNHDA and CDR2 SQIVND (reference sequence). The CDR3 sequence is 13 residues long. CDR3 in amino acids: CASSSDSYNEQFF. CDR3 DNA: TGTGCCAGTAGTAGTGACAGTTACAATGAGCAGTTCTTC.

This rearrangement joins TRBV20-1 to TRBJ1-1; TRBD1 is a possible D gene (5 bases). CDR1 and CDR2 from the germline V gene are DFQATT and SNEGSKA (reference sequence). The V end was cut by 0 bases, the J end by 2 bases, with 7 bases between. CDR3 length: 13 amino acids. The CDR3 spells CSARDGQNTEAFF. The CDR3 DNA is TGCAGTGCTAGAGACGGACAAAACACTGAAGCTTTCTTT.

This clonotype was detected a few times. Here the CDR3 DNA reads TGTGCCAGCAGCTTAGGTCCGGGACTAGAAAAAGAGACCCAGTACTTC. Its protein product is CASSLGPGLEKETQYF. V gene TRBV7-7 combines with J gene TRBJ2-5; 8 bases map to TRBD2. The CDR3 spans 16 residues. CDR1 and CDR2 from the germline V gene are SSHAT and FNYEAQ (reference sequence). V lost 1 base and J lost 3; bases outside the gene matches: 7.

The rearrangement links TRBV20-1 to TRBJ2-2; TRBD1 matches at 12 bases. Losses at the gene ends were 3 bases for V and 6 bases for J; bases not matched to a gene: 5. This CDR3 has 15 amino acids. The V gene's germline CDR1 is DFQATT and CDR2 SNEGSKA (reference sequence). This chain's CDR3 is CSASGTGGSAGELFF. CDR3 in DNA: TGCAGTGCTAGCGGGACAGGGGGCAGCGCCGGGGAGCTGTTTTTT.

The chain combines TRBV11-2 with TRBJ2-3; 10 bases line up with TRBD2. The CDR3 loop spans 15 amino acids. CDR1 SGHAT and CDR2 FQNNGV come from the germline V gene. The V and J ends lost 7 bases and 6 bases, in that order; junction bases with no gene match: 10. CDR3 in amino acids: CASTGRASGGDTQYF. The CDR3 DNA sequence: TGTGCCAGCACAGGCCGGGCTAGCGGGGGTGATACGCAGTATTTT.

This clonotype showed up many times. V is TRBV20-1 and J is TRBJ2-7; TRBD1 aligns across 7 bases. Germline CDR1 is DFQATT and CDR2 is SNEGSKA (reference sequence). With 4 bases clipped from V and 3 bases from J, the junction kept 6 bases outside the gene matches. This CDR3 has 13 residues. The CDR3 sequence is CSATDRDRYEQYF. CDR3 nucleotide sequence: TGCAGTGCTACCGACAGGGATCGCTACGAGCAGTACTTC.

The V gene is TRBV2, the J gene TRBJ1-5; tentatively, D is TRBD1 (5 bases). The CDR3 spans 17 residues. With 5 bases removed from V and 5 bases from J, the gap between germline ends came to 22 bases. CDR1 is SNHLY, CDR2 FYNNEI, per germline. The DNA of the CDR3 is TGTGCCAGCAGTCAGGGTCGGGGGATAGGAGTAGATCAGCCCCAGCATTTT. Translated: CASSQGRGIGVDQPQHF.

The rearrangement links TRBV7-3 to TRBJ1-1; TRBD1 matches 8 bases. Trimming cost V 3 bases and J 1 base; bases outside gene matches: 1. Germline V gives CDR1 SGHTA, CDR2 FQGTGA. The CDR3 consists of 14 residues. Here the CDR3 DNA reads TGTGCCAGCAGCTTTACAGGGGGGAACACTGAAGCTTTCTTT. As protein: CASSFTGGNTEAFF.

The chain combines TRBV13 with TRBJ2-5; 9 positions match TRBD1. The CDR3 covers 11 residues. The junction had 2 bases not matched to a gene; V was cut back by 4 bases and J by 11 bases. Per germline, CDR1 PRHDT and CDR2 FYEKMQ (reference sequence). CDR3 in DNA: TGTGCCAGCAGCTCCGGGACAGGGCAGTACTTC. It yields the protein CASSSGTGQYF.

This clonotype was detected a few times. This chain links TRBV4-1 with TRBJ2-7; possibly TRBD1 for D (6 bases). The CDR3 contains 12 residues. Trimming removed 1 base at V and 5 bases at J, with 6 bases between. Germline CDR1 reads MGHRA; CDR2 reads YSYEKL. CDR3 sequence reads: CASSQAGDEQYF. CDR3 coding DNA: TGCGCCAGCAGCCAAGCAGGGGACGAGCAGTACTTC.

This clonotype was counted at least ten times. This chain links TRBV7-3 with TRBJ2-2, with 10 bases lining up with TRBD2. Germline V gene data show CDR1 as SGHTA and CDR2 as FQGTGA. This CDR3 contains 16 residues. V dropped 2 bases and J dropped 5; count of bases not matched to a gene: 5. CDR3 region: CASSLLAGVYTGELFF. Here the CDR3 DNA reads TGTGCCAGCAGCTTACTAGCGGGAGTTTATACCGGGGAGCTGTTTTTT.

This clonotype was recorded a few times. J is TRBJ2-4 and V is TRBV5-6; 7 bases are a match to TRBD2. The germline V gene has CDR1 SGHDT and CDR2 YYEEEE. J was trimmed by 9 bases and V by 0 bases; bases with no gene match: 6. This CDR3 spans 14 amino acids. The CDR3 nucleotides are TGTGCCAGCAGCTTGGGGCAGGGCGGGAGCATTCAGTACTTC. Translating it yields CASSLGQGGSIQYF.